The 5 T cell receptor beta chains below all came from one sample that was sequenced in a study of CD8 T cells in Susac syndrome (dated by TCRdb to between 2019 and 2020). The library was produced with the immunoSEQ multiplex PCR assay. RNA was extracted using the RNeasy kit, and about 0.45 to 1 microgram was reverse transcribed with random hexamers. Starting from the raw public reads, TCRdb applied fastp trimming at Q25, assembled clones with MiXCR and retained in-frame beta chains. Identical CDR3 protein sequences are pooled into one entry, listed with their most common genes and DNA. This sample comprises around 120,000 distinct CDR3 sequences, approximately 94% of them detected only once. Clones ranked in the top ten supply about 0.12% of the sample. Sequenced input: CD4+ T cells from PBMCs. These receptors were obtained from a human donor with multiple sclerosis.

V and J are TRBV5-1 and TRBJ2-1; D gene unclear. V lost 2 bases to trimming and J lost 5 bases, with 2 bases between them. The CDR3 runs to 11 residues. Germline V CDR1 and CDR2: SGHRS, YFSETQ. CDR3 sequence reads: CASSFDNEQFF. The CDR3 DNA reads as TGCGCCAGCAGCTTCGACAATGAGCAGTTCTTC. Looking up the rest from reference TRBV5-1 and TRBJ2-1 gives the full variable domain: KAGVTQTPRYLIKTRGQQVTLSCSPISGHRSVSWYQQTPGQGLQFLFEYFSETQRNKGNFPGRFSGRQFSNSRSEMNVSTLELGDSALYLCASSFDNEQFFGPGTRLTVL.

The chain carries TRBV3-1 and TRBJ2-7; 11 bases line up with TRBD2. V shed 2 bases and J 2 bases; nucleotides not matched to a gene: 5. This CDR3 comprises 16 residues. Germline CDR1 is LGHDT and CDR2 is YNNKEL (reference sequence). The CDR3 DNA follows: TGTGCCAGCAGCCAACTAGCGGGGGGACTAACCTACGAGCAGTACTTC. This sequence encodes CASSQLAGGLTYEQYF.

This clonotype appeared a few times. The V call is TRBV2, the J call TRBJ2-7, with 7 nucleotides matching TRBD1. This CDR3 contains 13 residues. With V trimmed by 5 bases and J by 2 bases, 3 bases remained unmatched. Germline lookup yields CDR1 SNHLY and CDR2 FYNNEI. CDR3 coding DNA: TGTGCCAGCAGTCTGACAGGGACCTACGAGCAGTACTTC. This gives the protein CASSLTGTYEQYF.

The gene calls are TRBV12-3 or TRBV12-4 and TRBJ2-7, with D possibly TRBD1 on 6 matching bases. Trimming left V 6 bases short and J 0 bases short, with 15 bases between. The CDR3 is made up of 15 amino acids. CDR3 DNA: TGTGCCAGCAGCCCTCCCCGGACAGCCTCCTACGAGCAGTACTTC. It yields the protein CASSPPRTASYEQYF.

The chain is built from TRBV25-1 and TRBJ2-1, with D perhaps TRBD2 (5 bases). CDR1 MGHDK and CDR2 SYGVNS come from the germline V gene. The CDR3 runs 17 residues. V dropped 1 base and J dropped 8 bases, with 21 bases sitting between them. The CDR3: CASSESLSVRGLDEQFF. The CDR3 DNA sequence: TGTGCCAGCAGTGAATCCCTGAGCGTTCGAGGGTTAGATGAGCAGTTCTTC.